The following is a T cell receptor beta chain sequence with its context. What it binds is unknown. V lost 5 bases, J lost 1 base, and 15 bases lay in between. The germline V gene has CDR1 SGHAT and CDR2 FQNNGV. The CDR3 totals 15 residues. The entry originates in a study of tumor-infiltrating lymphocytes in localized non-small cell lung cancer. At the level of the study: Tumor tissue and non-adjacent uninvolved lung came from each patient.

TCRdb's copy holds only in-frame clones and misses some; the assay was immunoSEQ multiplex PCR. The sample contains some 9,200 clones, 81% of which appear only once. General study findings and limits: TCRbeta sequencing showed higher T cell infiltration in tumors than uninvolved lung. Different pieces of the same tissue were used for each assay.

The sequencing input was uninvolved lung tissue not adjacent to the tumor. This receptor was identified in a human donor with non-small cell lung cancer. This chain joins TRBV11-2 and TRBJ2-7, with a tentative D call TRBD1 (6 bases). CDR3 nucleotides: TGTGCCAGCAGCACAACCCCAGGGGATTCCTACGAGCAGTACTTC. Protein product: CASSTTPGDSYEQYF.